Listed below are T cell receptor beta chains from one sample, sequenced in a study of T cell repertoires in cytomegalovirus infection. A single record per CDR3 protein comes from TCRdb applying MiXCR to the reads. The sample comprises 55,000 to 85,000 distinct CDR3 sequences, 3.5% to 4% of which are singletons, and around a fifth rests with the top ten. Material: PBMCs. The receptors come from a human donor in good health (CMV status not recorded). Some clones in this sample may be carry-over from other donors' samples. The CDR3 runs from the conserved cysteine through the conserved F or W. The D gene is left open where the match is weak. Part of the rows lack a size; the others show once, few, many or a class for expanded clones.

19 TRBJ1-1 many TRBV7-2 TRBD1 TGTGCCAGCAGCTTAGTCCGCGGAGGGGACAGGGTCAGGCCCACTGAAGCTTTCTTT CASSLVRGGDRVRPTEAFF
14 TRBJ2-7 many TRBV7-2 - TGTGCCAGCAGCCCCCGACAGAAGGTCAACGAGCAGTACTTC CASSPRQKVNEQYF
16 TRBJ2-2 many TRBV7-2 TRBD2 TGTGCCAGCAGCTTGCGACTAGCGGGGACAAGCGGGGAGCTGTTTTTT CASSLRLAGTSGELFF
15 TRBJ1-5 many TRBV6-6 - TGTGCCAGCAGTATGGACCCGGGAGGCAATCAGCCCCAGCATTTT CASSMDPGGNQPQHF
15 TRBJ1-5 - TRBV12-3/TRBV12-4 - TGTGCCAGCAGCTCCCCAGGCCCGGGGAATCAGCCCCAGCATTTT CASSSPGPGNQPQHF
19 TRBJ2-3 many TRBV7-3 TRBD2 TGTGCCAGCAGCTTAAGCGGCGGGGCTAGCGGGGGCCCCACAGATACGCAGTATTTT CASSLSGGASGGPTDTQYF
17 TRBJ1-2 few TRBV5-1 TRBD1 TGCGCCAGCAGCTCACTTCCGGGACAGTTCCAAACCGGCGGCTACACCTTC CASSSLPGQFQTGGYTF
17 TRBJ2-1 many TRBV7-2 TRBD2 TGTGCCAGCAGCAGACCCGGACTAGCGGGAGGGCTGAATGAGCAGTTCTTC CASSRPGLAGGLNEQFF
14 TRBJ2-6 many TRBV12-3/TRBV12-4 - TGTGCCAGCAGTTCAGAATCTGGGGCCAACGTCCTGACTTTC CASSSESGANVLTF
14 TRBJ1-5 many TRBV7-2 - TGTGCCAGCAGCTTATGGGTTATGGCTCAGCCCCAGCATTTT CASSLWVMAQPQHF
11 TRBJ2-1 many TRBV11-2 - TGTGCCAGCAGCTCCACAGGGAGGCGGTTCTTC CASSSTGRRFF
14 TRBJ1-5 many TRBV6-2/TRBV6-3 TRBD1 TGTGCCAGCAGAAGACAGGGAAGCAATCAGCCCCAGCATTTT CASRRQGSNQPQHF
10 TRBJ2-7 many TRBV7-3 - TGTGCCAGCAATCTTTACGAGCAGTACTTC CASNLYEQYF
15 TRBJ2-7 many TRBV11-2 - TGTGCCAGCAGCTTTGGGAGGGGGAGATCCTACGAGCAGTACTTC CASSFGRGRSYEQYF
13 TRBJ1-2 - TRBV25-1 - TGTGCCAGCAGGGAGTCAGGGAACTATGGCTACACCTTC CASRESGNYGYTF
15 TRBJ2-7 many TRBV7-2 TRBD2 TGTGCCAGCAGCGACGGCCGGGGGGGACACTACGAGCAGTACTTC CASSDGRGGHYEQYF
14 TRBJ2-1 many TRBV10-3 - TGTGCCATCAATGAGAAAGGGGGGCCTTTTGAGCAGTTCTTC CAINEKGGPFEQFF
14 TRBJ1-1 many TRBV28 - TGTGCCAGCAGTTTACCCCTCGGGGGGAGGAAAGCTTTCTTT CASSLPLGGRKAFF
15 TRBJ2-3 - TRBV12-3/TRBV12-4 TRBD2 TGTGCCAGCAGTTGGGCTAGCGGGGGCACAGATACGCAGTATTTT CASSWASGGTDTQYF
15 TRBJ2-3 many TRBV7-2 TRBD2 TGTGCCAGCAGCGCGATAGCGGGAGGGCTCTATACGCAGTATTTT CASSAIAGGLYTQYF
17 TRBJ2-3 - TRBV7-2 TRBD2 TGTGCCAGCAGCTTGACTAGCGGGAGGGCCAAAACAGATACGCAGTATTTT CASSLTSGRAKTDTQYF
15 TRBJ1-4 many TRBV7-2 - TGTGCCAGCAGCTCAGACCCCCCGCCCAGGGAAAAACTGTTTTTT CASSSDPPPREKLFF
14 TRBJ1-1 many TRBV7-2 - TGTGCCAGCAGCTTAGGTCCGGGGGCCACTGAAGCTTTCTTT CASSLGPGATEAFF
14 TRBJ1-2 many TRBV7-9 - TGTGCCAGCAGTGAACTCAACAGGTTCGATGGCTACACCTTC CASSELNRFDGYTF
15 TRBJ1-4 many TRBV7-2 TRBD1 TGTGCCAGCAGCTTAGGACAGGGCGGGGGTGAAAAACTGTTTTTT CASSLGQGGGEKLFF
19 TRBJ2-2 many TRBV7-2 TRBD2 TGTGCCAGCAGCCCCTTCGTAGCAGCGGGAGCGGGGGACACCGGGGAGCTGTTTTTT CASSPFVAAGAGDTGELFF
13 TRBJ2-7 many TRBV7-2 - TGTGCCAGCAGCTCCGGACCGGTCCAGGAGCAGTACTTC CASSSGPVQEQYF
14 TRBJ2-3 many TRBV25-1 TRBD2 TGTGCCAGCTCACTAGCGGAGACCACAGATACGCAGTATTTT CASSLAETTDTQYF
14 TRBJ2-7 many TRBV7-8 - TGTGCCAGCAGCCTTCCTCGGGACACCTACGAGCAGTACTTC CASSLPRDTYEQYF
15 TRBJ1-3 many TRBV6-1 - TGTGCCAGCAGTTTGGGACAAGGAATTGGAAACACCATATATTTT CASSLGQGIGNTIYF
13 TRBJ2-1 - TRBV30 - TGTGCCTGGAGTGTACATTCGGCCAATGAGCAGTTCTTC CAWSVHSANEQFF
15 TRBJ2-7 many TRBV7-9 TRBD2 TGTGCCAGCAGCGCAGAACTAGCGGGTCCTTACGAGCAGTACTTC CASSAELAGPYEQYF
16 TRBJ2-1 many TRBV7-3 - TGTGCCGGCCAGGCCTCGGGGCTCCAGGAGGACAATGAGCAGTTCTTC CAGQASGLQEDNEQFF
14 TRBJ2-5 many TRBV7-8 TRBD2 TGTGCCAGCAGCTTACTAGCGGGAGGGGAGACCCAGTACTTC CASSLLAGGETQYF
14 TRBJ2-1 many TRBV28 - TGTGCCAGCTTGGGGCGACGATCCTACAATGAGCAGTTCTTC CASLGRRSYNEQFF
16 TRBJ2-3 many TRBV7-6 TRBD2 TGTGCCAGCAGCTTCGGACTAGCGGGGGCTGGGGATACGCAGTATTTT CASSFGLAGAGDTQYF
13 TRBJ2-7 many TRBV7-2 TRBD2 TGTGCCAGCAGCCGACTAGCGGTCTACGAGCAGTACTTC CASSRLAVYEQYF
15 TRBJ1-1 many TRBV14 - TGTGCCAGCAGCCAAGGATGGGGGGCGGGCACTGAAGCTTTCTTT CASSQGWGAGTEAFF
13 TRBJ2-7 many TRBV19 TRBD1 TGTGCCAGCCGGGACAGGGCCTCCTACGAGCAGTACTTC CASRDRASYEQYF
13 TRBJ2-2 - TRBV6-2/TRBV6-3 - TGTGCCAGCATTACAGGGTCCCCCCGGGAGCTGTTTTTT CASITGSPRELFF
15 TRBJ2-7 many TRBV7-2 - TGTGCCAGCAGCTTACAGGAAAGACCTTCCTACGAGCAGTACTTC CASSLQERPSYEQYF
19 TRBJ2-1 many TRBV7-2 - TGTGCCAGCAGCTTATGGCTAGCCCAACGTTCGAGCTCCTACAATGAGCAGTTCTTC CASSLWLAQRSSSYNEQFF
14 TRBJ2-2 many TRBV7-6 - TGTGCCAGCAGCGTAGAGCCCCGGTCCGGGGAGCTGTTTTTT CASSVEPRSGELFF